Shown below are 21 T cell receptor beta chains from a single sample sequenced in a study of early T cells in non-severe SARS-CoV-2 infection. One entry per CDR3 protein, called by TCRdb with MiXCR from the 5' RACE reads. Among 90,000 to 130,000 distinct CDR3 sequences listed, 10% to 15% were seen once. The material sequenced was whole blood, taken at baseline. These receptors were collected from an adult who was a healthcare worker with PCR-confirmed SARS-CoV-2 infection or an uninfected control (not recorded which).

This clonotype came up a few times. V usage is TRBV30 and J usage is TRBJ2-5; no firm D call. Germline CDR1 and CDR2: GTSNPN and SVGIG (reference sequence). V lost 0 bases and J 4 bases, leaving 6 bases between the germline ends. CDR3 length: 12 amino acids. As DNA, the CDR3 is TGTGCCTGGAGTGTAGGTGGAGAGACCCAGTACTTC. Protein sequence: CAWSVGGETQYF.

This clonotype was found a few times. The chain combines TRBV29-1 with TRBJ2-7; 8 nucleotides match TRBD1. V dropped 7 bases and J dropped 2; count of bases not matched to a gene: 10. Germline values: CDR1 SQVTM, CDR2 ANQGSEA. The CDR3 sequence is 14 residues long. The CDR3 DNA reads TGCAGCGCCACCACCGGGACAGGTCCCTACGAGCAGTACTTC. It specifies CSATTGTGPYEQYF.

This clonotype has only a few counts. The J gene is TRBJ2-4, the V gene TRBV2, with 8 bases aligning to TRBD2. This CDR3 has 14 residues. From germline, CDR1 is SNHLY and CDR2 FYNNEI. With V trimmed by 9 bases and J by 6 bases, 10 bases remained unmatched. CDR3 bases: TGTGCCAGAAGAATCGGGGGGGCCGGAAACATTCAGTACTTC. This gives the protein CARRIGGAGNIQYF.

This clonotype was seen only a few times. This rearrangement joins TRBV6-6 to TRBJ2-7; 11 nucleotides line up with TRBD2. CDR3 length: 17 amino acids. With 2 bases clipped from V and 0 bases from J, the junction kept 6 bases outside the gene matches. The V gene's germline CDR1 is MNHNY and CDR2 SVGAGI (reference sequence). Here the CDR3 reads CASSYGASGGSSYEQYF. CDR3 DNA: TGTGCCAGCAGTTACGGGGCTAGCGGGGGGTCCTCCTACGAGCAGTACTTC.

The chain is built from TRBV12-3 or TRBV12-4 and TRBJ1-2; TRBD1 matches 9 bases. Trimming took 10 bases from V and 3 from J; bases not matched to a gene: 6. This CDR3 is built from 13 residues. The CDR3 loop is CANAQGADYGYTF. The CDR3 DNA follows: TGTGCCAACGCACAGGGGGCAGACTATGGCTACACCTTC.

This clonotype was detected a few times. The chain couples TRBV3-1 to TRBJ2-7; D ambiguous. The V end was cut by 4 bases, the J end by 2 bases, with 9 bases between. Per the germline V gene, CDR1 is LGHDT and CDR2 is YNNKEL (reference sequence). This CDR3 is built from 13 residues. The CDR3: CASSLNSPYEQYF. The CDR3 coding sequence is TGTGCCAGCAGCCTCAACAGCCCCTACGAGCAGTACTTC.

This clonotype was found a few times. The gene calls are TRBV7-3 and TRBJ1-1; 7 bases match TRBD1. The ends lost 4 bases at V and 3 bases at J; junction bases unmatched: 14. This CDR3 is 17 amino acids long. CDR1 and CDR2 (germline): SGHTA, FQGTGA. The CDR3 reads CASSSDPTGTVDTEAFF. In DNA form, the CDR3 reads TGTGCCAGCAGCTCCGACCCTACCGGGACAGTGGACACTGAAGCTTTCTTT.

This clonotype was counted ten times or more. This chain joins TRBV6-5 and TRBJ2-7, with TRBD2 matching over 9 bases. Germline V lookup: CDR1 MNHEY, CDR2 SVGAGI. J lost 4 bases, V lost 6 bases, and 1 base had no gene match. The CDR3 runs 12 residues. CDR3 region: CASRTSGYEQYF. The CDR3 DNA reads as TGTGCCAGCAGGACTAGCGGTTACGAGCAGTACTTC.

The chain carries TRBV20-1 and TRBJ2-7; D remains ambiguous. The CDR3 extends over 14 amino acids. The V end was cut by 3 bases, the J end by 0 bases, with 12 bases between. Per germline, CDR1 DFQATT and CDR2 SNEGSKA (reference sequence). Here the CDR3 DNA reads TGCAGTGCTAGTGCCGGACGGAACTCCTACGAGCAGTACTTC. Translation: CSASAGRNSYEQYF.

This clonotype has ten or more counts. The CDR3 DNA reads TGCGCCAGCAGCTTGACACCGGGCACAGATACGCAGTATTTT. This gives the protein CASSLTPGTDTQYF. The genes are TRBV5-1 and TRBJ2-3; unclear D gene. Germline CDR1 and CDR2: SGHRS and YFSETQ. The V end was cut by 1 base, the J end by 1 base, with 7 bases between. This CDR3 contains 14 residues.

The chain recombines TRBV9 with TRBJ2-2; possibly TRBD2 for D (5 bases). Germline CDR1 SGDLS, CDR2 YYNGEE. The CDR3 spans 14 residues. With 1 base removed from V and 7 bases from J, the gap between germline ends came to 11 bases. CDR3 loop: CASSVRDRGGELFF. The CDR3 nucleotides are TGTGCCAGCAGCGTACGGGATAGAGGCGGGGAGCTGTTTTTT.

A remark on this clonotype: A much larger clone sits a single nucleotide away, making a read error possible. This sequence joins TRBV4-1 and TRBJ1-4; D might be TRBD1 (5 bases). The germline V and J ends were trimmed by 3 bases and 7 bases, with 12 bases remaining between them. In germline, CDR1 is MGHRA, CDR2 YSYEKL. The length of the CDR3 is 14 residues. CDR3 sequence reads: CASSQTRGGEKLFF. In DNA form, the CDR3 reads TGCGCCAGCAGCCAGACAAGGGGAGGTGAAAAACTGTTTTTT.

The sample holds a few counts of this clonotype. The chain has TRBV9 and TRBJ2-1; D unclear. CDR1 is SGDLS, CDR2 YYNGEE, per germline. The CDR3 runs 12 residues. The V end was cut by 1 base, the J end by 8 bases, with 7 bases between. CDR3 sequence reads: CASSVQVDEQFF. CDR3 DNA sequence: TGTGCCAGCAGCGTACAGGTTGATGAGCAGTTCTTC. The full variable domain, in which reference TRBV9 and TRBJ2-1 provide the parts outside the CDR3, is DSGVTQTPKHLITATGQRVTLRCSPRSGDLSVYWYQQSLDQGLQFLIQYYNGEERAKGNILERFSAQQFPDLHSELNLSSLELGDSALYFCASSVQVDEQFFGPGTRLTVL.

The CDR3 spells CASSLMGQDVTEAFF. The CDR3 nucleotides read TGTGCCAGCAGCCTAATGGGTCAGGACGTCACTGAAGCTTTCTTT. The chain has TRBV7-2 and TRBJ1-1; no clear D. The germline V gene encodes CDR1 SGHTA and CDR2 FQGNSA. V shed 5 bases and J shed 4 bases, with 17 bases lying between them. The CDR3 is 15 amino acids. Full variable domain (missing parts from reference TRBV7-2 and TRBJ1-1): GAGVSQSPSNKVTEKGKDVELRCDPISGHTALYWYRQSLGQGLEFLIYFQGNSAPDKSGLPSDRFSAERTGGSVSTLTIQRTQQEDSAVYLCASSLMGQDVTEAFFGQGTRLTVV.

This clonotype has only a few counts. The chain employs TRBV20-1 and TRBJ1-4; D may be TRBD1 (6 bases). V gave up 7 bases and J gave up 6 bases, with 12 bases separating them. The V gene's germline CDR1 is DFQATT and CDR2 SNEGSKA (reference sequence). CDR3 length: 12 residues. DNA of the CDR3: TGCAGTGGTCTGAACAGGGATGAAAAACTGTTTTTT. Amino acids: CSGLNRDEKLFF.

The sample holds a few counts of this clonotype. J is TRBJ1-1 and V is TRBV28; unclear D gene. CDR1 and CDR2 (germline): MDHEN, SYDVKM. There are 15 residues in the CDR3. V was shortened by 0 bases and J by 0 bases, with 8 bases between the two germline ends. The CDR3 DNA is TGTGCCAGCAGTTTATGGAACCGGTTGAACACTGAAGCTTTCTTT. Translated: CASSLWNRLNTEAFF.

The rearrangement joins TRBV2 to TRBJ1-5; D uncertain. V was clipped by 8 bases and J by 3 bases, with 17 bases between them. Germline CDR1 is SNHLY and CDR2 is FYNNEI. CDR3 length equals 15 residues. The CDR3 DNA reads as TGTGCCAGCCTAGGCAGCCTCAGTCTCAATCAGCCCCAGCATTTT. Its translation is CASLGSLSLNQPQHF.

V gene TRBV2 combines with J gene TRBJ1-1, with D possibly TRBD1 on 5 matching bases. Trimming took off 8 bases at V and 1 base at J, with 14 bases between the two ends. The CDR3 covers 14 residues. The germline V gene has CDR1 SNHLY and CDR2 FYNNEI. CDR3: CASPGGDKNTEAFF. The CDR3 coding sequence is TGTGCCAGCCCTGGGGGAGACAAGAACACTGAAGCTTTCTTT.

This clonotype appeared a few times. The chain combines TRBV15 with TRBJ2-7; TRBD1 or TRBD2 may be the D gene (6 bases each). CDR1 LNHNV and CDR2 YYDKDF come from the germline V gene (reference sequence). The V end lost 6 bases, the J end lost 6 bases, and 18 bases lay between the germline ends. The CDR3 length is 14 residues. CDR3 nucleotides: TGTGCCACCAGTCACCTAGGGGGAGGTCGCGAGCAGTACTTC. This sequence encodes CATSHLGGGREQYF.

This chain connects TRBV12-3 or TRBV12-4 to TRBJ1-1; D call uncertain. V lost 0 bases and J lost 2, with 16 bases in between. This CDR3 has 17 amino acids. The CDR3 region has the DNA TGTGCCAGCAGTTTAGCGCTGCGGGCCTGGGTAAACACTGAAGCTTTCTTT. This codes for CASSLALRAWVNTEAFF.

The rearrangement links TRBV29-1 to TRBJ2-5, with TRBD1 matching 7 bases. With V trimmed by 5 bases and J by 1 base, 7 bases remained unmatched. This CDR3 contains 14 residues. Germline loops: CDR1 SQVTM, CDR2 ANQGSEA. The CDR3 DNA follows: TGCAGCGTTCACCTGGGACAGACCCAAGAGACCCAGTACTTC. It codes for CSVHLGQTQETQYF.